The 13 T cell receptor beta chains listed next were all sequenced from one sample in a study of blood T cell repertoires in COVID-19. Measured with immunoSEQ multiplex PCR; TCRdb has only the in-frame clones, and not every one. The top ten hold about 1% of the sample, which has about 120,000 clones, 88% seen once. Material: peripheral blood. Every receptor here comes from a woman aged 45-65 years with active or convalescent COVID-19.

CDR3: CASSQYGLAGNEQYF. The CDR3 nucleotides read TGTGCCAGCAGCCAGTACGGACTAGCGGGAAACGAGCAGTACTTC. The chain uses TRBV14 and TRBJ2-7; 12 bases agree with TRBD2. V was pared by 3 bases and J by 5 bases, with 5 bases of the junction left unmatched. Germline V gene data show CDR1 as SGHDN and CDR2 as FVKESK. This CDR3 spans 15 amino acids.

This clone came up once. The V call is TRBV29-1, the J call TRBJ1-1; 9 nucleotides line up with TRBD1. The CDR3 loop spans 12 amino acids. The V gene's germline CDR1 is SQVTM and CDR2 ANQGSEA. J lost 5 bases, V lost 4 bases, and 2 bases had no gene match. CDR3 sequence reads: CSVGDRGTEAFF. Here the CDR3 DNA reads TGCAGCGTTGGAGACAGGGGGACTGAAGCTTTCTTT. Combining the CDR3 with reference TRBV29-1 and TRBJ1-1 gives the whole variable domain SAVISQKPSRDICQRGTSLTIQCQVDSQVTMMFWYRQQPGQSLTLIATANQGSEATYESGFVIDKFPISRPNLTFSTLTVSNMSPEDSSIYLCSVGDRGTEAFFGQGTRLTVV.

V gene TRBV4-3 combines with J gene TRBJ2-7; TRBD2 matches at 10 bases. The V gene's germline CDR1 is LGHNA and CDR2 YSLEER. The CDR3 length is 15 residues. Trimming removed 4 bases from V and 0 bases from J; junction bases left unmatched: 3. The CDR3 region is CASSLRTSGSYEQYF. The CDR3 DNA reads TGCGCCAGCAGCCTCAGGACTAGCGGCTCCTACGAGCAGTACTTC.

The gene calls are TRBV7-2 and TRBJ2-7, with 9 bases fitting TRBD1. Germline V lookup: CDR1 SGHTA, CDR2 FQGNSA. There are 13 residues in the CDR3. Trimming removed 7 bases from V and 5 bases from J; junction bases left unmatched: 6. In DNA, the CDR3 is TGTGCCAGCACCGGACAGGGGAAGAACGAGCAGTACTTC. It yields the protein CASTGQGKNEQYF. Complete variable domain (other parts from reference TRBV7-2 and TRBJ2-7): GAGVSQSPSNKVTEKGKDVELRCDPISGHTALYWYRQSLGQGLEFLIYFQGNSAPDKSGLPSDRFSAERTGGSVSTLTIQRTQQEDSAVYLCASTGQGKNEQYFGPGTRLTVT.

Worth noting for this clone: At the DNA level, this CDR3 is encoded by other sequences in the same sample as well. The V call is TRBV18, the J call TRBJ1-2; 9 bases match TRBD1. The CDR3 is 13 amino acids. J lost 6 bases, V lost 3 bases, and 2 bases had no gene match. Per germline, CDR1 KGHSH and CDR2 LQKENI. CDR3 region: CASSPGQGNGYTF. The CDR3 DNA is TGTGCCAGCTCACCGGGACAGGGTAATGGCTACACCTTC.

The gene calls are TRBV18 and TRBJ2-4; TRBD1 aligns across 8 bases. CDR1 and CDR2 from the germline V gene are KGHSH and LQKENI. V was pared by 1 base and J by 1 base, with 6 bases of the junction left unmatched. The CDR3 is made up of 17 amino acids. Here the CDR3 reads CASSPRWTGLAKNIQYF. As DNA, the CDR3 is TGTGCCAGCTCACCACGATGGACAGGGTTGGCCAAAAACATTCAGTACTTC.

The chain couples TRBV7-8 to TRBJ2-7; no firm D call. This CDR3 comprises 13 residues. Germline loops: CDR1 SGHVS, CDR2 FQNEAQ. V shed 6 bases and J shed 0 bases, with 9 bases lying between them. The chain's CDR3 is CASRKRSSYEQYF. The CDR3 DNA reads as TGTGCCAGCAGAAAGCGCAGCTCCTACGAGCAGTACTTC. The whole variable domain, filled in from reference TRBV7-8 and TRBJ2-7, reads GAGVSQSPRYKVAKRGQDVALRCDPISGHVSLFWYQQALGQGPEFLTYFQNEAQLDKSGLPSDRFFAERPEGSVSTLKIQRTQQEDSAVYLCASRKRSSYEQYFGPGTRLTVT.

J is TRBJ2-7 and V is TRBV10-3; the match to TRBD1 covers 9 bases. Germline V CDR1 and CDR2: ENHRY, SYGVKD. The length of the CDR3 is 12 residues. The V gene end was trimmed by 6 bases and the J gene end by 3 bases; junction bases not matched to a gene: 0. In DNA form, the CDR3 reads TGTGCCATCAGGGGACAGGGCTACGAGCAGTACTTC. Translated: CAIRGQGYEQYF.

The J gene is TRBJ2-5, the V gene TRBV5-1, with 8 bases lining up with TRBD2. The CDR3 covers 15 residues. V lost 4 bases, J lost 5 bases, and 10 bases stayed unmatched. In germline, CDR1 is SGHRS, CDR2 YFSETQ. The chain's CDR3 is CASSPVAGRVETQYF. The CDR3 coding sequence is TGCGCCAGCAGCCCAGTAGCGGGAAGAGTTGAGACCCAGTACTTC.

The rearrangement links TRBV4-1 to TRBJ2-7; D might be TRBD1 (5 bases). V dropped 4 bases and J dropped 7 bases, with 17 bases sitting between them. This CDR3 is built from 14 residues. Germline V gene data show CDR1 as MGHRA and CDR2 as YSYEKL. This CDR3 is CASSPTGPPEEQYF. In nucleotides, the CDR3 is TGCGCCAGCAGCCCTACAGGTCCCCCTGAGGAGCAGTACTTC.

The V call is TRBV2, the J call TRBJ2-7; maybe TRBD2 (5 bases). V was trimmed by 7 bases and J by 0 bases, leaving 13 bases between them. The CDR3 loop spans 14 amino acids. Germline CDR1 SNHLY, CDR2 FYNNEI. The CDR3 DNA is TGTGCCAGCACTACGGGGTCGCACTCCTACGAGCAGTACTTC. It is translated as CASTTGSHSYEQYF.

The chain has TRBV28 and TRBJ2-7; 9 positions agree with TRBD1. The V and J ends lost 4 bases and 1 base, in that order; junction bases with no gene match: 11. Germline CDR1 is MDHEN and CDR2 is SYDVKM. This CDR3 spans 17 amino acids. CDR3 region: CASSSIGGGTGSYEQYF. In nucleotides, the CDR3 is TGTGCCAGCAGTTCCATCGGTGGTGGGACAGGGTCCTACGAGCAGTACTTC.

The CDR3 sequence is CASSVAGVTTNEKLFF. The CDR3 DNA sequence: TGTGCCAGCAGCGTTGCGGGCGTGACAACTAATGAAAAACTGTTTTTT. The rearrangement links TRBV9 to TRBJ1-4; the D is unclear. Germline V gene sequence: CDR1 SGDLS, CDR2 YYNGEE. With 2 bases removed from V and 0 bases from J, the gap between germline ends came to 11 bases. This CDR3 contains 16 residues.